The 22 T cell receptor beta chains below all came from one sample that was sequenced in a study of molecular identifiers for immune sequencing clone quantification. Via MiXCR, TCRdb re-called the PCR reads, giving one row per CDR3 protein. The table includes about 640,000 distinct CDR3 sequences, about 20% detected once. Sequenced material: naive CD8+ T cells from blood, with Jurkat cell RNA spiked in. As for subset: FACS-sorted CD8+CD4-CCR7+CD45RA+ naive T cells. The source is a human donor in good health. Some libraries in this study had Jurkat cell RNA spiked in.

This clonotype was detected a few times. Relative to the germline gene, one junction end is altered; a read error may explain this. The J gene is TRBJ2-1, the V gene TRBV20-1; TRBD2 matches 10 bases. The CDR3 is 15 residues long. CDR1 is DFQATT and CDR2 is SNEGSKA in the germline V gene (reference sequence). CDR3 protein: CSATGTSDVYNGQFF. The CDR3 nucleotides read TGCAGTGCTACCGGGACTAGCGACGTCTACAATGGGCAGTTCTTC.

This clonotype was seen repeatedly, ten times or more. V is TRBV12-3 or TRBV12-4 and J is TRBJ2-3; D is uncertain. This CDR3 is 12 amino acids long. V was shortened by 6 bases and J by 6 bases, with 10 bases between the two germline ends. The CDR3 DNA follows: TGTGCCAGCAGCTCACACCAGGATACGCAGTATTTT. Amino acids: CASSSHQDTQYF.

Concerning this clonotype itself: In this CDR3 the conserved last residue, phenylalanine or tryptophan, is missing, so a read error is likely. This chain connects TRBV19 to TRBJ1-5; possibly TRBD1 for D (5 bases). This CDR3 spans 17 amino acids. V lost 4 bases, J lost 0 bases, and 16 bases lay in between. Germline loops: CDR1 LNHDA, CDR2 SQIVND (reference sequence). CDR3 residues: CASSTWDGSYSNQPQHS. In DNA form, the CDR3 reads TGTGCCAGTAGTACCTGGGACGGATCTTATAGCAATCAGCCCCAGCATTCT.

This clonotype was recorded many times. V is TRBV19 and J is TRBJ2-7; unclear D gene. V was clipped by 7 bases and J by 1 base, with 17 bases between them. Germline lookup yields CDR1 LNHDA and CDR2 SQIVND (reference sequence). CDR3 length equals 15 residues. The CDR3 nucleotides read TGTGCCAGTAAAGATGGGCCCGGGCCATCCTACGAGCAGTACTTC. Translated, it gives CASKDGPGPSYEQYF.

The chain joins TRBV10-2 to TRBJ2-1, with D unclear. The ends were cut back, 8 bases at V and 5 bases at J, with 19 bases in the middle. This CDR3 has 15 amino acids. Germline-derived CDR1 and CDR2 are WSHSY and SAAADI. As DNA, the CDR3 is TGCGCCAGCCTCGAACCCGGAGATTGGAACAATGAGCAGTTCTTC. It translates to CASLEPGDWNNEQFF.

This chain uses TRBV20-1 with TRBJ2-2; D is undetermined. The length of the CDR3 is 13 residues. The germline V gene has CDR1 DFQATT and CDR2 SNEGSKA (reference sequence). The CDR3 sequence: CAPSAINTGELFF. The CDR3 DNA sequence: TGCGCCCCGAGTGCTATCAACACCGGGGAGCTGTTTTTT.

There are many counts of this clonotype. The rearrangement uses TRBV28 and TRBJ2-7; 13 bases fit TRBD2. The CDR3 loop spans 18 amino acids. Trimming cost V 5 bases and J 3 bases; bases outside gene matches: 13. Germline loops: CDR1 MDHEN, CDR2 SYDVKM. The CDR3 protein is CASSRTSGSSPPLYEQYF. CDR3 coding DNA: TGTGCCAGCAGTCGGACTAGCGGGAGTTCCCCCCCCCTCTACGAGCAGTACTTC.

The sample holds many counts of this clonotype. The CDR3 is CASSLRGTGREQYF. In DNA, the CDR3 is TGCGCCAGCAGCTTGAGGGGGACAGGACGCGAGCAGTACTTC. The J gene is TRBJ2-7, the V gene TRBV5-1; 8 bases agree with TRBD1. V lost 1 base and J lost 6; bases outside the gene matches: 6. This CDR3 is built from 14 residues. CDR1 SGHRS and CDR2 YFSETQ come from the germline V gene. Full variable domain (rest looked up from reference TRBV5-1 and TRBJ2-7): KAGVTQTPRYLIKTRGQQVTLSCSPISGHRSVSWYQQTPGQGLQFLFEYFSETQRNKGNFPGRFSGRQFSNSRSEMNVSTLELGDSALYLCASSLRGTGREQYFGPGTRLTVT.

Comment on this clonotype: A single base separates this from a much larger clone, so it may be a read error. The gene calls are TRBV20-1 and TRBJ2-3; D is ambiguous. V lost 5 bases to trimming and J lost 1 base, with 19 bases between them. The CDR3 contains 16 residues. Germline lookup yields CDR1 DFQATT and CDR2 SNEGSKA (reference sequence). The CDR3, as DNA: TGCAGTGCTGGTCTCTTAGCTGCCCCTGGCACAGATACGCAGTATTTT. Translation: CSAGLLAAPGTDTQYF.

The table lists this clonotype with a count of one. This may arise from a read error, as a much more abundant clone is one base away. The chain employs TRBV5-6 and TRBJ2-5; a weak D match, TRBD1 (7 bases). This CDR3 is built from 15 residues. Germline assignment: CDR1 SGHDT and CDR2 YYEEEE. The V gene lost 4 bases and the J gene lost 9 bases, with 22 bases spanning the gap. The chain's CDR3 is CASSPYLTGWEAQYF. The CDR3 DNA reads TGTGCCAGCAGCCCTTACCTGACAGGGTGGGAGGCCCAGTACTTC. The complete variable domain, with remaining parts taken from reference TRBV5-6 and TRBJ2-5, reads DAGVTQSPTHLIKTRGQQVTLRCSPKSGHDTVSWYQQALGQGPQFIFQYYEEEERQRGNFPDRFSGHQFPNYSSELNVNALLLGDSALYLCASSPYLTGWEAQYFGPGTRLLVL.

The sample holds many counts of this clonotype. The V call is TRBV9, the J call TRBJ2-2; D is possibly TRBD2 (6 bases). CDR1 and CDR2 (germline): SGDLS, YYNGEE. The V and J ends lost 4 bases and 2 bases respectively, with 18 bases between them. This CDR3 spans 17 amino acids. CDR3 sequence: CASSRNAREANTGELFF. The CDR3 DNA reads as TGTGCCAGCAGCCGAAACGCGAGGGAGGCAAACACCGGGGAGCTGTTTTTT.

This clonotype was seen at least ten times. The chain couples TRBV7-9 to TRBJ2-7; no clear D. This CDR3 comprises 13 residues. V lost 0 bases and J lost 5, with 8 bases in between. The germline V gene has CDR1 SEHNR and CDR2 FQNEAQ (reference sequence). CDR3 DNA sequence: TGTGCCAGCAGCTTAGCCCGAGGTAACGAGCAGTACTTC. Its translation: CASSLARGNEQYF.

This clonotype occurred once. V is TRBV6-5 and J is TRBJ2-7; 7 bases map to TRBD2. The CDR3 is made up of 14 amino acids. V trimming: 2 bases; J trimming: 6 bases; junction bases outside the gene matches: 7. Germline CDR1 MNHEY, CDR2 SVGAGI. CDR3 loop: CASSYGGGPCEQYF. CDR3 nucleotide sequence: TGTGCCAGCAGTTACGGGGGAGGGCCCTGCGAGCAGTACTTC.

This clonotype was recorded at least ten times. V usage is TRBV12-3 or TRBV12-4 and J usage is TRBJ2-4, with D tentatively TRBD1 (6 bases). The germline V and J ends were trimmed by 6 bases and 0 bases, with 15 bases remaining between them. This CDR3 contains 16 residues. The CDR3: CASSTSGGVAKNIQYF. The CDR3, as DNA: TGTGCCAGCAGCACCTCTGGGGGCGTAGCCAAAAACATTCAGTACTTC.

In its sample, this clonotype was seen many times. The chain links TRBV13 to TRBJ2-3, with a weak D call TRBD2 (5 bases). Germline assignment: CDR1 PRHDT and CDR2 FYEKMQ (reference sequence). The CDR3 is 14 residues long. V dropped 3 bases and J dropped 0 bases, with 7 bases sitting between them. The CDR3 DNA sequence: TGTGCCAGCAGCTTGCGCGGGAGCACAGATACGCAGTATTTT. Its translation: CASSLRGSTDTQYF.

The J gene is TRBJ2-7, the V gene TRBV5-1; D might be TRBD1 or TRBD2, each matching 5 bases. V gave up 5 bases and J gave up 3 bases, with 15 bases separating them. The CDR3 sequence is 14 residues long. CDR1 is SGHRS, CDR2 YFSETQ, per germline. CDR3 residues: CASSISGPDYEQYF. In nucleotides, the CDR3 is TGCGCCAGCAGTATCTCGGGGCCCGACTACGAGCAGTACTTC.

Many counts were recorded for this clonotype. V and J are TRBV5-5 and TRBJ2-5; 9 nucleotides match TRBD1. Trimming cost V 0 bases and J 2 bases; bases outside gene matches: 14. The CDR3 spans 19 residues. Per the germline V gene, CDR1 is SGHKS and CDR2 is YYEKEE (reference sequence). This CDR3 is CASSLGPGTGSARQETQYF. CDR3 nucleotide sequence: TGTGCCAGCAGCTTGGGACCCGGGACAGGGTCTGCAAGGCAAGAGACCCAGTACTTC.

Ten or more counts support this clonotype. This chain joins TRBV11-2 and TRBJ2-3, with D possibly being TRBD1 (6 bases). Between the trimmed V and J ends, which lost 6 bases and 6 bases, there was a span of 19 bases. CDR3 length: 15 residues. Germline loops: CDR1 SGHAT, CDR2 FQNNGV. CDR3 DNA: TGTGCCAGCAGTATGGACGGGACACCCGTCGATACGCAGTATTTT. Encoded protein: CASSMDGTPVDTQYF.

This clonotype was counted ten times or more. CDR3 coding DNA: TGTGCCAGCAGTTTGGGGGGGGAGGCCTATGGCTACACCTTC. It encodes CASSLGGEAYGYTF. The chain has TRBV7-8 and TRBJ1-2, with D possibly being TRBD1 (5 bases). With 6 bases removed from V and 4 bases from J, the gap between germline ends came to 15 bases. CDR1 is SGHVS and CDR2 is FQNEAQ in the germline V gene. This CDR3 comprises 14 residues.

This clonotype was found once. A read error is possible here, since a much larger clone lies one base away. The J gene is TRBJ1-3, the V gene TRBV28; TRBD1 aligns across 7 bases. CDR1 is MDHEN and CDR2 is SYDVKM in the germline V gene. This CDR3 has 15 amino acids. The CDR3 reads CANSPRDSRGNTIYF. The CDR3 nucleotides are TGTGCCAACAGTCCCCGGGACAGTCGAGGAAACACCATATATTTT.

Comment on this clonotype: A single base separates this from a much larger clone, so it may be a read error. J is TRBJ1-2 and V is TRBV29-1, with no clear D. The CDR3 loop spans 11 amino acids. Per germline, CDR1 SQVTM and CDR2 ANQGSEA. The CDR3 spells CSVETNYGDTF. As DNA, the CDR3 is TGCAGCGTTGAAACTAACTATGGCGACACCTTC.

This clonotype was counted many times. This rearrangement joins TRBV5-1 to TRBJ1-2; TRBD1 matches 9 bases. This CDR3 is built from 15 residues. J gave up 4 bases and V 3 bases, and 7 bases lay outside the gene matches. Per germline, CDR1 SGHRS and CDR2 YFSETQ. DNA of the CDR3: TGCGCCAGCAGCTCACACGGACAGGGGCCCTATGGCTACACCTTC. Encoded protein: CASSSHGQGPYGYTF.